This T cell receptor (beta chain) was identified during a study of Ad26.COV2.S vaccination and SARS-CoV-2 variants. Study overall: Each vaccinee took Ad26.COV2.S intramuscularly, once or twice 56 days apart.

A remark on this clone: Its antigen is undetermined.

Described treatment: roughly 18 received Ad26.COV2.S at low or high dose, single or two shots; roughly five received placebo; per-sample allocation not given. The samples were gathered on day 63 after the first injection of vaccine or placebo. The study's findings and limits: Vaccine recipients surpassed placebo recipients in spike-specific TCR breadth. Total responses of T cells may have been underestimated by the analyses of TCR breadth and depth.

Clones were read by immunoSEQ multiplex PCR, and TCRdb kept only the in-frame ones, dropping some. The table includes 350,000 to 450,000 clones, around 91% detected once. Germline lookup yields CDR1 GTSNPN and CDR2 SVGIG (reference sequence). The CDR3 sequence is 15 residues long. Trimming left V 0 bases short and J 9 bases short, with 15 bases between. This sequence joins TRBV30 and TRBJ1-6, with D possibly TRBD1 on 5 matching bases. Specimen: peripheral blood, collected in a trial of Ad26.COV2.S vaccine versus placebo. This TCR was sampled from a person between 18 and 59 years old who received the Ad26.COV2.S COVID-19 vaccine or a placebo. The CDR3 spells CAWSVQLGVGSPLHF. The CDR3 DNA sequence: TGTGCCTGGAGTGTACAGCTGGGGGTTGGTTCACCCCTCCACTTT.